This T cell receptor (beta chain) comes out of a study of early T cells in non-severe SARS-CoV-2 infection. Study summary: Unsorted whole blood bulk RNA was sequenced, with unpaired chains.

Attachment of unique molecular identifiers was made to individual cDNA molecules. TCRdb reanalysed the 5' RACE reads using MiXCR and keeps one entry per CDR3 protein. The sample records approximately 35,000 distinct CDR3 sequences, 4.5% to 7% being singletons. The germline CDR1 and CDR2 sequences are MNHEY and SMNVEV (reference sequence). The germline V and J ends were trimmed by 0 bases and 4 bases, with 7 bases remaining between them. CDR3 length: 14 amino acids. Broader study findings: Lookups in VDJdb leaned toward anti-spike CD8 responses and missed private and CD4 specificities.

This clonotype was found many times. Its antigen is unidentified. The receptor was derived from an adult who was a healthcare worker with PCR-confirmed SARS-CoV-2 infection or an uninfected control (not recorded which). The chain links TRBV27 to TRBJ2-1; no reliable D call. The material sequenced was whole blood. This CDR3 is CASSLSGPYNEQFF. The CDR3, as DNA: TGTGCCAGCAGTTTATCAGGGCCTTACAATGAGCAGTTCTTC.